This entry concerns a single TCR beta chain. Its antigen is undetermined. The authors incorporated unique molecular identifiers into the TCR beta cDNA libraries. The source material, about 0.95 to 11 million T cells, gave rise to about 460,000 cDNA molecules. One entry per CDR3 protein, called by TCRdb with MiXCR from the PCR reads. The table records roughly 870,000 distinct CDR3 sequences, approximately 53% of them present only once. The sample belongs to a study of post-analysis software for immune sequencing data. For the study at large: Relapsing-remitting, secondary progressive and progressive-relapsing forms made up the multiple sclerosis disease courses. Study-wide results and limits: In patients, about five TRBV segments were more frequent than in controls, with TRBV5-6, TRBV5-1 and TRBV20-1 among them.

Germline CDR1 is MNHNS and CDR2 is SASEGT. V lost 0 bases to trimming and J lost 7 bases; unmatched junction nucleotides: 6. The CDR3 contains 15 residues. The specimen was blood. This receptor was taken from a girl between 5 and 17 years old with multiple sclerosis. The rearrangement links TRBV6-1 to TRBJ2-3; 8 positions agree with TRBD2. As DNA, the CDR3 is TGTGCCAGCAGTGAAGCTCGCGGGAGGACAAATACGCAGTATTTT. This encodes CASSEARGRTNTQYF.